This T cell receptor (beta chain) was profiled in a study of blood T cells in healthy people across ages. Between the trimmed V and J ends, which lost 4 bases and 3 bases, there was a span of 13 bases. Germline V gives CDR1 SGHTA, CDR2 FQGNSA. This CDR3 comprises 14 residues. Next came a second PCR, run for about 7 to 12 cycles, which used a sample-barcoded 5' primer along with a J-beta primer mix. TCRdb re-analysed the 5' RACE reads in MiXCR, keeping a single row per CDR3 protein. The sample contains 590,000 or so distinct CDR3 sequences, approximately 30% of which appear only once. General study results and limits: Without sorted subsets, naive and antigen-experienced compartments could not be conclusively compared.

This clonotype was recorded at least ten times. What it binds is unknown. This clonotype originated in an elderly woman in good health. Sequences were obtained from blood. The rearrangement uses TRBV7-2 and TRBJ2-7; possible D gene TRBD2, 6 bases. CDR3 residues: CASSSPERVYEQYF. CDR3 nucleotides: TGTGCCAGCAGCTCACCCGAGCGGGTCTACGAGCAGTACTTC.